This T cell receptor beta chain is drawn from a study of primary melanoma T cells and metastatic recurrence (dated by TCRdb to the early 2020s). Background on the whole study: A total of about 200 primary melanomas made up the cohort, all of stage T2 to T4 and more than 1 mm thick. Histopathological grading of tumor-infiltrating lymphocytes served as the comparison point for the T-cell fraction derived from sequencing. The study tested whether T-cell fraction and T-cell repertoire clonality in primary melanoma tumors predicted patient outcome. The T-cell fraction measured by TCR beta sequencing was compared against progression-free survival as the clinical outcome.

In the germline V gene (reference sequence), CDR1 corresponds to LNHNV and CDR2 to YYDKDF. The CDR3 has 14 amino acids, counting the end cysteine and phenylalanine. Just CDR3 DNA is preserved here, 42 bases in frame from base 1. Trimming costs V 6 bases and J 2 bases, and their ends lie 10 bases apart. Libraries were built with the immunoSEQ multiplex PCR assay. Primary melanoma tumor tissue underwent high-throughput sequencing of the T-cell receptor beta chain. Under the source paper's analysis protocol: Repertoire analyses included TCRB CDR3 sharing between samples and the distribution of insertions and deletions. The predictive value of the T-cell fraction was ranked against histopathological variables by a gradient-boosted model. TCRdb holds this immuneACCESS table with in-frame rearrangements only. Some clones are missing; in checked studies, unresolved V genes explain under half, and the rest has no known cause. D and trimming come from the DNA, and the V and J calls and clone size come from that table. The sample table records over 800 clones; 85% of these occur just once. The ten most abundant clones make up over 7.5% of the sample.

Each patient's primary melanoma had been surgically resected and was viewed as potentially curable, though still at risk of metastatic recurrence. Paper-wide results and their limitations: Compared with adding any other histopathological variable to tumor thickness, adding T-cell fraction reportedly produced a bigger improvement in progression-free survival prediction. A T-cell fraction above 20% appeared protective regardless of ulceration status, mitotic rate or nodal disease. An effective T-cell-mediated antitumor response in primary melanoma was framed by the authors only as a suggestion, not a demonstrated mechanism. Progression-free survival was reportedly predicted by the tumor T-cell fraction independently of age, mitotic rate, ulceration and thickness.

Notes on this clone: Its antigen remains unidentified. The sample holds no much larger clone one base away, and base qualities are not on file.

The origin of this receptor is a human donor with melanoma. This chain is built from TRBV15 and TRBJ2-2, with TRBD1 as a weak D call on 5 bases. The sample taken for sequencing was melanoma tumor tissue. The DNA sequence is as follows: TGTGCCACCAGACCTCAGGGTAACACCGGGGAGCTGTTTTTT. The encoded protein is CATRPQGNTGELFF. Joined to the reference TRBV15 and TRBJ2-2 proteins, this CDR3 gives the full variable domain: DAMVIQNPRYQVTQFGKPVTLSCSQTLNHNVMYWYQQKSSQAPKLLFHYYDKDFNNEADTPDNFQSRRPNTSFCFLDIRSPGLGDTAMYLCATRPQGNTGELFFGEGSRLTVL.